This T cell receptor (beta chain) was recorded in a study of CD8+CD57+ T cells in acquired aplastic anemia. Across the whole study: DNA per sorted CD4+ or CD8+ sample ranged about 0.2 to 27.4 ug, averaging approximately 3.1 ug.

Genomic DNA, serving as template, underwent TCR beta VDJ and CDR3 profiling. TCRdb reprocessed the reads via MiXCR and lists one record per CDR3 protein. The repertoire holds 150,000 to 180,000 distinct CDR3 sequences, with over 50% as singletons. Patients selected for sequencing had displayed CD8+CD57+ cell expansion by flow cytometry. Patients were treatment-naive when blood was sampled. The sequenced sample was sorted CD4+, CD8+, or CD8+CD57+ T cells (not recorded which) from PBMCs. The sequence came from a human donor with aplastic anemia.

The DNA for the CDR3 is TGTGCCAGCAGCAGAGGACAGCGAGGGAACACTGAAGCTTTCTTT. Protein product: CASSRGQRGNTEAFF. V usage is TRBV7-3 and J usage is TRBJ1-1, with D possibly TRBD1 on 6 matching bases. Trimming shortened V by 5 bases and J by 1 base, and 14 bases separated the two germline ends. There are 15 residues in the CDR3. CDR1 and CDR2 (germline): SGHTA, FQGTGA.